The 26 T cell receptor beta chains below were found in one sample sequenced in a study of blood T cell dynamics during melanoma immunotherapy. TCRdb's copy holds only in-frame clones and misses some; the assay was immunoSEQ multiplex PCR. The profile shows about 8,500 clones, around 84% of them singletons. As to time point: pre-treatment baseline. Sample: blood, taken from a patient treated with checkpoint blockade. Receptor source: a human donor with melanoma.

The rearrangement links TRBV10-3 to TRBJ2-3; D might be TRBD1 or TRBD2, each matching 5 bases. V was trimmed by 5 bases and J by 1 base, leaving 10 bases between them. Germline V gene sequence: CDR1 ENHRY, CDR2 SYGVKD. The CDR3 consists of 14 residues. The CDR3 is CAISRDRGTDTQYF. The CDR3 nucleotides are TGTGCCATCAGTCGGGACCGAGGCACAGATACGCAGTATTTT.

The chain uses TRBV25-1 and TRBJ2-7; D perhaps matches TRBD2 (6 bases). The CDR3 has 11 amino acids. Germline V lookup: CDR1 MGHDK, CDR2 SYGVNS. V gave up 8 bases and J gave up 4 bases, with 9 bases separating them. The chain's CDR3 is CASGGGYEQYF. The CDR3 DNA follows: TGTGCCAGCGGTGGGGGGTACGAGCAGTACTTC.

V is TRBV19 and J is TRBJ2-5, with no clear D. The DNA end favors TRBJ2-7, so the J call may be wrong. Germline CDR1 reads LNHDA; CDR2 reads SQIVND (reference sequence). CDR3 size: 15 residues. CDR3 sequence: CASSIDDWSSYEQYF. In nucleotides, the CDR3 is TGTGCCAGTAGTATAGATGACTGGAGCTCCTACGAGCAGTACTTC.

The V gene is TRBV19, the J gene TRBJ1-5; no clear D gene. Trimming removed 11 bases from V and 0 bases from J, with 17 bases in between. Germline V CDR1 and CDR2: LNHDA, SQIVND (reference sequence). This CDR3 spans 15 amino acids. The CDR3 bases are TGTGCCGGGAAGACGGTACATCATAGCAATCAGCCCCAGCATTTT. Amino acids: CAGKTVHHSNQPQHF.

This chain links TRBV7-2 with TRBJ2-3; tentative D call: TRBD1 (5 bases). This CDR3 is built from 14 residues. From germline, CDR1 is SGHTA and CDR2 FQGNSA. V was trimmed by 2 bases and J by 0 bases, leaving 6 bases between them. As DNA, the CDR3 is TGTGCCAGCAGCTTAAGGGGCAGCACAGATACGCAGTATTTT. The encoded protein is CASSLRGSTDTQYF.

The V and J genes are TRBV4-3 and TRBJ2-7, with 8 bases matching TRBD1. The junction had 8 bases not matched to a gene; V was cut back by 4 bases and J by 6 bases. The CDR3 sequence is 14 residues long. Per the germline V gene, CDR1 is LGHNA and CDR2 is YSLEER. CDR3 DNA sequence: TGCGCCAGCAGCCGACAGGGGACCTCCGGCGAGCAGTACTTC. This gives the protein CASSRQGTSGEQYF.

The sample holds a few counts of this clone. This chain joins TRBV7-9 and TRBJ1-1, with D unresolved. This CDR3 contains 13 residues. CDR1 is SEHNR, CDR2 FQNEAQ, per germline (reference sequence). The V end lost 6 bases, the J end lost 1 base, and 9 bases lay between the germline ends. CDR3 amino acids: CASSFQENTEAFF. The CDR3, as DNA: TGTGCCAGCAGTTTCCAGGAGAACACTGAAGCTTTCTTT.

The gene calls are TRBV6-6 and TRBJ2-2; 10 bases are a match to TRBD1. V shed 5 bases, J shed 1 base, and the junction held 1 base outside the gene matches. In germline, CDR1 is MNHNY, CDR2 SVGAGI (reference sequence). CDR3 length: 15 amino acids. CDR3 nucleotide sequence: TGTGCCAGCAGTCGGGACAGGGGGAACACCGGGGAGCTGTTTTTT. This translates into CASSRDRGNTGELFF.

The V and J genes are TRBV6-5 and TRBJ1-5; D remains unclear. The CDR3 is made up of 15 amino acids. The V end lost 5 bases, the J end lost 0 bases, and 11 bases lay between the germline ends. The V gene's germline CDR1 is MNHEY and CDR2 SVGAGI. The CDR3 region is CASSPRRDSNQPQHF. CDR3 in DNA: TGTGCCAGCAGTCCTCGGAGGGATAGCAATCAGCCCCAGCATTTT.

The chain recombines TRBV11-3 with TRBJ2-1; 8 nucleotides align to TRBD1. The length of the CDR3 is 15 residues. The junction had 8 bases not matched to a gene; V was cut back by 5 bases and J by 5 bases. CDR1 and CDR2 (germline): SGHNT, YENEEA. The DNA for the CDR3 is TGTGCCAGCAGCCGATCGGGACAGGCCAACAATGAGCAGTTCTTC. Translating gives CASSRSGQANNEQFF.

The chain links TRBV5-1 to TRBJ2-1; the D is unclear. The CDR3 spans 16 residues. Germline V gene data show CDR1 as SGHRS and CDR2 as YFSETQ. Trimming removed 0 bases from V and 0 bases from J, with 10 bases in between. Here the CDR3 reads CASSLARSNSYNEQFF. DNA for the CDR3: TGCGCCAGCAGCTTGGCCAGGTCCAACTCCTACAATGAGCAGTTCTTC.

The sample holds one count of this clone. The CDR3 sequence is CSVGQVYNEQFF. CDR3 coding DNA: TGCAGCGTGGGACAGGTCTACAATGAGCAGTTCTTC. V is TRBV29-1 and J is TRBJ2-1; 8 positions match TRBD1. Losses at the gene ends were 6 bases for V and 3 bases for J; bases not matched to a gene: 1. The CDR3 is 12 amino acids. The germline CDR1 and CDR2 sequences are SQVTM and ANQGSEA.

The chain couples TRBV6-5 to TRBJ2-3, with TRBD1 as a possible D gene (5 bases). The CDR3 loop spans 12 amino acids. Trimming pared 7 bases from V and 4 bases from J, leaving 9 bases between. Germline CDR1 and CDR2: MNHEY and SVGAGI. The CDR3 sequence: CASKGWADTQYF. Written as DNA, the CDR3 is TGTGCCAGCAAGGGGTGGGCAGATACGCAGTATTTT.

This clone was seen a few times. This chain uses TRBV29-1 with TRBJ1-1; D may be TRBD1 (5 bases). Trimming pared 5 bases from V and 1 base from J, leaving 17 bases between. The germline gives CDR1 SQVTM, CDR2 ANQGSEA. CDR3 length equals 15 residues. The CDR3 is CSVQETVNKNTEAFF. DNA for the CDR3: TGCAGCGTTCAGGAGACAGTTAACAAGAACACTGAAGCTTTCTTT.

This clone was recorded a few times. The chain is built from TRBV28 and TRBJ1-5; 10 bases line up with TRBD1. Per the germline V gene, CDR1 is MDHEN and CDR2 is SYDVKM. The J segment lost 6 bases and the V segment lost 1 base, leaving 3 bases of the junction unmatched. The CDR3 sequence is 15 residues long. The CDR3 DNA reads as TGTGCCAGCAGTTTATTGGGGGACAGGGGTCAGCCCCAGCATTTT. It yields the protein CASSLLGDRGQPQHF.

The rearrangement links TRBV19 to TRBJ2-7; the D gene is possibly TRBD1 (6 bases). CDR3 length: 13 residues. Trimming removed 5 bases at V and 1 base at J, with 9 bases between. Germline V lookup: CDR1 LNHDA, CDR2 SQIVND (reference sequence). CDR3 residues: CASSPGQSYEQYF. CDR3 DNA sequence: TGTGCCAGTAGTCCCGGACAGTCCTACGAGCAGTACTTC.

The chain joins TRBV5-1 to TRBJ2-1, with 9 nucleotides matching TRBD2. The CDR3 has 13 residues. Per germline, CDR1 SGHRS and CDR2 YFSETQ. The V gene end was trimmed by 1 base and the J gene end by 10 bases; junction bases not matched to a gene: 3. The CDR3 sequence: CASSLFSGGEQFF. CDR3 nucleotides: TGCGCCAGCAGCTTGTTTAGCGGGGGAGAGCAGTTCTTC.

The chain recombines TRBV29-1 with TRBJ2-2; D remains ambiguous. Germline V lookup: CDR1 SQVTM, CDR2 ANQGSEA. V gave up 7 bases and J gave up 1 base, with 13 bases separating them. The CDR3 sequence is 14 residues long. CDR3 nucleotide sequence: TGCAGCGCCCTAGGGTCCAGGAACACCGGGGAGCTGTTTTTT. Translating it yields CSALGSRNTGELFF.

In this sample, this clone turned up a few times. The gene calls are TRBV18 and TRBJ2-3; TRBD2 might be the D (6 bases). Per germline, CDR1 KGHSH and CDR2 LQKENI. The V gene lost 4 bases and the J gene lost 4 bases, with 15 bases spanning the gap. This CDR3 has 15 residues. The DNA of the CDR3 is TGTGCCAGCTCACGGGACTCCCCCGCGGCAGATACGCAGTATTTT. Translating it yields CASSRDSPAADTQYF.

The table lists this clone with a few counts. The chain carries TRBV7-9 and TRBJ2-7; no reliable D call. This CDR3 has 12 residues. V lost 1 base and J lost 3, with 4 bases in between. CDR1 is SEHNR, CDR2 FQNEAQ, per germline (reference sequence). For the CDR3, the DNA is TGTGCCAGCAGCTTAGGGGTCTACGAGCAGTACTTC. Encoded protein: CASSLGVYEQYF.

CDR3 loop: CASSQGLAGRETQYF. In DNA form, the CDR3 reads TGCGCCAGCAGCCAAGGACTAGCGGGACGGGAGACCCAGTACTTC. The J gene is TRBJ2-5, the V gene TRBV4-1, with 11 nucleotides matching TRBD2. This CDR3 is built from 15 residues. V gave up 1 base and J gave up 5 bases; unmatched junction bases: 3. Germline V gene lookup returns CDR1 MGHRA and CDR2 YSYEKL.

This clone showed up just a few times. CDR3 DNA sequence: TGCGCCAGCAGCCAAGTATCGGCCGGCAGGAATCAGCCCCAGCATTTT. It encodes CASSQVSAGRNQPQHF. The chain couples TRBV4-1 to TRBJ1-5; no definite D call. CDR1 MGHRA and CDR2 YSYEKL come from the germline V gene. V lost 1 base, J lost 4 bases, and 14 bases lay in between. The CDR3 loop spans 16 amino acids.

This chain connects TRBV4-2 to TRBJ2-1; D remains ambiguous. Germline-derived CDR1 and CDR2 are LGHNA and YNFKEQ. Deletions cut 1 base from V and 10 bases from J, with 5 bases between. The CDR3 loop spans 11 amino acids. As DNA, the CDR3 is TGTGCCAGCAGCCAAGTGAACGAGCAGTTCTTC. Its protein is CASSQVNEQFF.

The chain joins TRBV15 to TRBJ1-5; possibly TRBD1 for D (5 bases). CDR3 size: 14 residues. CDR1 is LNHNV and CDR2 is YYDKDF in the germline V gene (reference sequence). The V end lost 4 bases, the J end lost 0 bases, and 7 bases lay between the germline ends. CDR3 region: CATSKRGSNQPQHF. CDR3 nucleotide sequence: TGTGCCACCAGCAAGAGGGGTAGCAATCAGCCCCAGCATTTT.

CDR3 sequence (DNA): TGCGCCAGCAGCCCCCTTAGGGGCAACGGCAATCAGCCCCAGCATTTT. Encoded protein: CASSPLRGNGNQPQHF. The chain joins TRBV4-1 to TRBJ1-5, with D tentatively TRBD1 (5 bases). With 4 bases removed from V and 2 bases from J, the gap between germline ends came to 15 bases. Germline loops: CDR1 MGHRA, CDR2 YSYEKL. CDR3 size: 16 residues.

V usage is TRBV7-6 and J usage is TRBJ2-2, with D perhaps TRBD2 (6 bases). The CDR3 loop spans 15 amino acids. Trimming took off 1 base at V and 4 bases at J, with 10 bases between the two ends. CDR1 and CDR2 from the germline V gene are SGHVS and FNYEAQ. As DNA, the CDR3 is TGTGCCAGCAGCTTAGGGACTATCTCCACCGGGGAGCTGTTTTTT. Encoded protein: CASSLGTISTGELFF.